A selection of T cell receptor beta chains follows, all from one sample in a study of blood T cell repertoires in COVID-19. Profiled with immunoSEQ multiplex PCR; TCRdb holds only in-frame clones, not every one. The sample has some 8,000 clones, around 85% seen once; the top ten hold roughly 20%. The material sequenced was peripheral blood. The receptors were gathered from a human donor with active COVID-19. The donor label of this sample is uncertain. Both conserved end residues are part of each CDR3. A D gene is named only where the DNA matches it firmly. Rows give clone size only sometimes, using once, few, many, or a class for an expanded clone.

j_gene | d_gene | v_gene | abundance | CDR3nt | CDR3aa
TRBJ2-2 | . | TRBV11-3 | . | TGTGCCAGCACCTACAGGGTTGAGAACACCGGGGAGCTGTTTTTT | CASTYRVENTGELFF
TRBJ2-7 | TRBD2 | TRBV7-9 | . | TGTGCCAGCAGCAAAATAGCGGGAGGAGGCGAGCAGTACTTC | CASSKIAGGGEQYF
TRBJ2-1 | . | TRBV5-1 | . | TGCGCCAGCAGCTGGACAGCCAGTAGCAATGAGCAGTTCTTC | CASSWTASSNEQFF
TRBJ1-5 | . | TRBV7-8 | once | TGTGCCAGCAGGTCCGGGAGGGTTGGAGTGGGATCTCAGCCCCAGCATTTT | CASRSGRVGVGSQPQHF
TRBJ2-1 | TRBD2 | TRBV5-1 | . | TGCGCCAGCAGCTTGGAAACTAGCGGGTACAATGAGCAGTTCTTC | CASSLETSGYNEQFF
TRBJ1-4 | TRBD1 | TRBV5-1 | . | TGCGCCAGCAGCTTGGGAGGGGGCAGTGAAAAACTGTTTTTT | CASSLGGGSEKLFF
TRBJ2-5 | TRBD1 | TRBV7-8 | . | TGTGCCAGCAGCATAAGGACAGGCCGGGTGGAGACCCAGTACTTC | CASSIRTGRVETQYF
TRBJ2-3 | TRBD2 | TRBV29-1 | . | TGCAGCGGCAGACTAGCGGGAGGGCCCTCTACGCAGTATTTT | CSGRLAGGPSTQYF
TRBJ1-4 | . | TRBV4-2 | . | TGTGCCAGCAGCCAAGAATTAAGGGGGTTGATAAAAAATGAAAAACTGTTTTTT | CASSQELRGLIKNEKLFF
TRBJ2-3 | TRBD1 | TRBV7-3 | . | TGTGCCAGCAGCTTAGGGACAGGGAGCACAGATACGCAGTATTTT | CASSLGTGSTDTQYF
TRBJ2-2 | . | TRBV28 | . | TGTGCCAGCAGCCCGACAGTCCACCCGAACACCGGGGAGCTGTTTTTT | CASSPTVHPNTGELFF
TRBJ2-1 | TRBD1 | TRBV18 | . | TGTGCCAGCTCACCACCGGGACAGGGTAATTCCGATGAGCAGTTCTTC | CASSPPGQGNSDEQFF
TRBJ2-1 | TRBD1 | TRBV5-1 | . | TGCGCCAGCAGCTTTTCAGGACAGGGGGCGAATGAGCAGTTCTTC | CASSFSGQGANEQFF
TRBJ1-2 | . | TRBV6-2/TRBV6-3 | . | TGTGCCAGCAGCGATCACCAGGACACGGATGGCTACACCTTC | CASSDHQDTDGYTF
TRBJ2-7 | TRBD1 | TRBV20-1 | . | TGCAGTGCTAGTAAGGCAGGGGGACAGGGGGGCTACGAGCAGTACTTC | CSASKAGGQGGYEQYF
TRBJ2-1 | TRBD2 | TRBV11-2 | . | TGTGCCAGCAGCTCCGGACTAGCGAGTTACAATGAGCAGTTCTTC | CASSSGLASYNEQFF
TRBJ2-6 | TRBD1 | TRBV7-9 | . | TGTGCCAGCAGACCAGCGGCAGGGGGTGGGTATGGGGCCAACGTCCTGACTTTC | CASRPAAGGGYGANVLTF
TRBJ1-3 | TRBD1 | TRBV7-6 | . | TGTGCCAGCAGTCAGGGACAGGGGGCGTCTGGAAACACCATATATTTT | CASSQGQGASGNTIYF
TRBJ2-1 | . | TRBV4-1 | . | TGCGCCAGCAGCCAAGAGCGGACTCCGAAGTACAATGAGCAGTTCTTC | CASSQERTPKYNEQFF
TRBJ2-7 | TRBD2 | TRBV7-7 | . | TGTGCAATAAAACTTAGTGGTAGCGGGATCCCCTCCTACGAGCAGTACTTC | CAIKLSGSGIPSYEQYF
TRBJ2-7 | . | TRBV21-1 | . | TGTGCCAGCATACGGGAGGGGGTCCACTCCTACGAGCAGTACTTC | CASIREGVHSYEQYF
TRBJ2-3 | . | TRBV3-1/TRBV3-2 | . | TGTGCCAGCAGCGGCCGTAGAGGGTCCGAGACTAGCACAGATACGCAGTATTTT | CASSGRRGSETSTDTQYF
TRBJ2-5 | TRBD1 | TRBV12-3/TRBV12-4 | . | TGTGCCAGCAGGGGGACAGGGCAAGAGACCCAGTACTTC | CASRGTGQETQYF
TRBJ2-7 | . | TRBV9 | once | TGTGCCAGCAGCGTAGCCCCGGGAACAGGGGAGCAGTACTTC | CASSVAPGTGEQYF
TRBJ2-3 | . | TRBV11-3 | . | TGTGCCAGCAGCTTAGTCGCGTCCACAGATACGCAGTATTTT | CASSLVASTDTQYF
TRBJ2-1 | . | TRBV3-1/TRBV3-2 | . | TGTGCCAGCAGCCTGAACCAGACACCTTACAATGAGCAGTTCTTC | CASSLNQTPYNEQFF
TRBJ2-3 | . | TRBV28 | . | TGTGCCAGCAGCCCCAGAAGATTCGGGGCAGATACGCAGTATTTT | CASSPRRFGADTQYF
TRBJ2-7 | TRBD1 | TRBV7-9 | . | TGTGCCAGCAGCTTATATATCGGGACAGAGTACGAGCAGTACTTC | CASSLYIGTEYEQYF
TRBJ2-7 | . | TRBV20-1 | once | TGCAGTGCTAGTGGATCGCGAACCTACGAGCAGTACTTC | CSASGSRTYEQYF
TRBJ2-7 | . | TRBV2 | few | TGTGCCAGCAGTGATCCAGGGGGGAACTACGAGCAGTACTTC | CASSDPGGNYEQYF
TRBJ2-2 | . | TRBV15 | . | TGTGCCACCAGCAGAGATATGGCTAGCAGTAACACCGGGGAGCTGTTTTTT | CATSRDMASSNTGELFF
TRBJ2-5 | . | TRBV29-1 | once | TGCAGCGTTGACGGAGCCCCCGGACAAGAGACCCAGTACTTC | CSVDGAPGQETQYF
TRBJ2-1 | . | TRBV19 | . | TGTGCCAGCACCCCGGGCGGGACCTCCTACAATGAGCAGTTCTTC | CASTPGGTSYNEQFF